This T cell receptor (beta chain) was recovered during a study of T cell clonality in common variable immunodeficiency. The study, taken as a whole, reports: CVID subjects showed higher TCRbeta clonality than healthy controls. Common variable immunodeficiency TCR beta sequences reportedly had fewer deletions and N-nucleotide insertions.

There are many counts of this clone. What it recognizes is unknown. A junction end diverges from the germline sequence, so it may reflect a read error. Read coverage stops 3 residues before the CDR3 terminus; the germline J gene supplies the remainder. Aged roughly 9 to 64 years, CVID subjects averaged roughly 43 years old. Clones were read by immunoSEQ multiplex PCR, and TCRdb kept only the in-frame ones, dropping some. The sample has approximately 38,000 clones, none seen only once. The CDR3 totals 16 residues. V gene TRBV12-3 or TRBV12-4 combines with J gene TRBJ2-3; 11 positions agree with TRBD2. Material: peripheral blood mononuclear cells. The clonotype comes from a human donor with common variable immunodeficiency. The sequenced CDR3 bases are TGTGCCAGCAGTCTAGCGGGGGGAACTAGCACAGATACG. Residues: CASSLAGGTSTDT. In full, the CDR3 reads CASSLAGGTSTDTQYF.